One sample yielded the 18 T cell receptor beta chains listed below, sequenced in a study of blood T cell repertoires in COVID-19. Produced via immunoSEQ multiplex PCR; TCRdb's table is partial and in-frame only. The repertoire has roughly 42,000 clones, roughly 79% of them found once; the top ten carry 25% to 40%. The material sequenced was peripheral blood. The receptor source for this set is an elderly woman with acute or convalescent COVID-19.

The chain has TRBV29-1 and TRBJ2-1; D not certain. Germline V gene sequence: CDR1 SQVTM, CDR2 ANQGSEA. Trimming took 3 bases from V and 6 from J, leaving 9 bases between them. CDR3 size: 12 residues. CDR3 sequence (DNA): TGCAGCGTTGATAGGATAGCCAATGAGCAGTTCTTC. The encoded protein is CSVDRIANEQFF.

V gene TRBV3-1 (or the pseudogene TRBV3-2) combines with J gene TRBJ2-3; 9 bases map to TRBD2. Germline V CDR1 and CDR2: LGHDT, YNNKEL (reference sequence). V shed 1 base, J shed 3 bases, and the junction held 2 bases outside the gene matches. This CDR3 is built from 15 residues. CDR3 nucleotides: TGTGCCAGCAGCCAAGGACTAGCGGAAACAGATACGCAGTATTTT. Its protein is CASSQGLAETDTQYF.

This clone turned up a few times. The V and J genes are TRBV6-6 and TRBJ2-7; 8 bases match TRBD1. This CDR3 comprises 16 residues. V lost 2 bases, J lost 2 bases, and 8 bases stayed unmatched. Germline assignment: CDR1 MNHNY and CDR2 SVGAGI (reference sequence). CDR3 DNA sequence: TGTGCCAGCAGTTACACCAGGGGGCAGCAAACCTACGAGCAGTACTTC. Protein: CASSYTRGQQTYEQYF.

The CDR3 bases are TGTGCCAGCTCTCCTAGCGGACTTGCCTACGAGCAGTACTTC. It is translated as CASSPSGLAYEQYF. V is TRBV5-4 and J is TRBJ2-7; 7 bases are shared with TRBD2. Germline loops: CDR1 SGHNT, CDR2 YYREEE (reference sequence). The CDR3 is made up of 14 amino acids. With V trimmed by 7 bases and J by 2 bases, 9 bases remained unmatched.

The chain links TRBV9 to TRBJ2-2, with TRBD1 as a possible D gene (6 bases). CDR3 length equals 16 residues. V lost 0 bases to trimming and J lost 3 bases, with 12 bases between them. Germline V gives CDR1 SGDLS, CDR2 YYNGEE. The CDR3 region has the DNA TGTGCCAGCAGCGTAGATACAGGGCAGTACACCGGGGAGCTGTTTTTT. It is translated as CASSVDTGQYTGELFF.

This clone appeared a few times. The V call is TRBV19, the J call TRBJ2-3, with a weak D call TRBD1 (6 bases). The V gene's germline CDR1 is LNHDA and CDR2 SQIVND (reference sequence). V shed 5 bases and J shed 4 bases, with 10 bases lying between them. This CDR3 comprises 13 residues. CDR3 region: CASSYRVADTQYF. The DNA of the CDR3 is TGTGCCAGTAGTTACAGGGTAGCAGATACGCAGTATTTT.

CDR3 amino acids: CASSPKLGTGDNEQFF. The CDR3 nucleotides are TGTGCCAGCAGCCCAAAGTTGGGGACAGGGGACAATGAGCAGTTCTTC. The chain has TRBV7-3 and TRBJ2-1; TRBD1 agrees at 10 bases. Germline values: CDR1 SGHTA, CDR2 FQGTGA. The CDR3 is 16 residues long. The V gene end was trimmed by 5 bases and the J gene end by 5 bases; junction bases not matched to a gene: 9.

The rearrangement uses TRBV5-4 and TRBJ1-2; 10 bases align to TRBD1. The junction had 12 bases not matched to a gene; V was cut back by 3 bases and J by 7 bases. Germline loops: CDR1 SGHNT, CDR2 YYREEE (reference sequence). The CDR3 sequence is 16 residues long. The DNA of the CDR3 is TGTGCCAGCAGCTCCGGACAGGGGGACTTCTTTGCTGGCTACACCTTC. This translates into CASSSGQGDFFAGYTF.

The DNA of the CDR3 is TGTGCCAGCTCACCATCGGGACATTCGAACACTGAAGCTTTCTTT. Translation: CASSPSGHSNTEAFF. This chain uses TRBV18 with TRBJ1-1, with TRBD1 as a possible D gene (6 bases). Germline V gene sequence: CDR1 KGHSH, CDR2 LQKENI. Between the trimmed V and J ends, which lost 2 bases and 1 base, there was a span of 11 bases. The CDR3 is 15 residues long.

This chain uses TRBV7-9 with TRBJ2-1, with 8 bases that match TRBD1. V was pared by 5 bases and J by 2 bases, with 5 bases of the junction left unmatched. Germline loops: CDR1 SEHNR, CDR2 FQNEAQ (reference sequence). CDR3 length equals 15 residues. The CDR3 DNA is TGTGCCAGCAGCCCGTGGACAGGGACCTACAATGAGCAGTTCTTC. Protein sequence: CASSPWTGTYNEQFF. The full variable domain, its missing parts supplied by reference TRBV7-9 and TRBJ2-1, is DTGVSQNPRHKITKRGQNVTFRCDPISEHNRLYWYRQTLGQGPEFLTYFQNEAQLEKSRLLSDRFSAERPKGSFSTLEIQRTEQGDSAMYLCASSPWTGTYNEQFFGPGTRLTVL.

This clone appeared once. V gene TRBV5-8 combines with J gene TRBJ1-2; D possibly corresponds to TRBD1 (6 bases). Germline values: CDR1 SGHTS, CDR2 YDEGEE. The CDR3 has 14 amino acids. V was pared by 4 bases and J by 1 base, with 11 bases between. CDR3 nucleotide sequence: TGTGCCAGCAGCCCCCGGACAGTTAACTATGGCTACACCTTC. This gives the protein CASSPRTVNYGYTF.

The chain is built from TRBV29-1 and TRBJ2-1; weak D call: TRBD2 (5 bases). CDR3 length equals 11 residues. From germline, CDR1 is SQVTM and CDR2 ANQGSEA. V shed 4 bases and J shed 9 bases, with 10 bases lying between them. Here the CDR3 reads CSVGLAGEQFF. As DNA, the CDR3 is TGCAGCGTTGGCCTAGCCGGTGAGCAGTTCTTC.

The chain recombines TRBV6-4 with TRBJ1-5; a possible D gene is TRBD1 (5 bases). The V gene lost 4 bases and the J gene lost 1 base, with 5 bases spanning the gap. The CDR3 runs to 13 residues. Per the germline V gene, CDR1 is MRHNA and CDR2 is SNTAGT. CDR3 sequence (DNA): TGTGCCAGCAGTGGACAGAGCAATCAGCCCCAGCATTTT. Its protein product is CASSGQSNQPQHF.

This chain's CDR3 is CASTSGTSYEQYF. CDR3 in DNA: TGTGCCAGCACCAGCGGTACCTCCTACGAGCAGTACTTC. The gene calls are TRBV6-5 and TRBJ2-7; D is possibly TRBD2 (5 bases). CDR1 is MNHEY, CDR2 SVGAGI, per germline. The CDR3 is 13 amino acids. Trimming removed 7 bases at V and 0 bases at J, with 10 bases between.

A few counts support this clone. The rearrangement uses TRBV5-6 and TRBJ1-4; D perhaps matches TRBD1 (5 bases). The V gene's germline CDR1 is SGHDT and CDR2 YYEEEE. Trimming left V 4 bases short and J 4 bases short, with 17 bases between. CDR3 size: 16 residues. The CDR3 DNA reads TGTGCCAGCAGCGGCCGGGAGGTGGGACGTAATGAAAAACTGTTTTTT. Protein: CASSGREVGRNEKLFF.

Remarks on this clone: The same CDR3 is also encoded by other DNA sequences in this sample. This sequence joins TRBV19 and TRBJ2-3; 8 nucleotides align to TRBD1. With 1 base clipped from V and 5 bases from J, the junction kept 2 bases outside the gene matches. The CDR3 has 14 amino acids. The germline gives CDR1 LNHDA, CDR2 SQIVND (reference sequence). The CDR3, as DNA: TGTGCCAGTAGTATAGCAGGGGGCCAAGATACGCAGTATTTT. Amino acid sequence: CASSIAGGQDTQYF. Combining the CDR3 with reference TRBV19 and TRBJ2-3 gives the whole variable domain DGGITQSPKYLFRKEGQNVTLSCEQNLNHDAMYWYRQDPGQGLRLIYYSQIVNDFQKGDIAEGYSVSREKKESFPLTVTSAQKNPTAFYLCASSIAGGQDTQYFGPGTRLTVL.

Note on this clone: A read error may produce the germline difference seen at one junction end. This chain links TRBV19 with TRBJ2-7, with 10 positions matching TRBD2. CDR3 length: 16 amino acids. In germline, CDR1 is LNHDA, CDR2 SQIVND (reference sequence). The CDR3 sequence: CASSASTSGSPYKQYF. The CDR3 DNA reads TGTGCCAGTAGTGCCTCGACTAGCGGGTCTCCCTACAAGCAGTACTTC.

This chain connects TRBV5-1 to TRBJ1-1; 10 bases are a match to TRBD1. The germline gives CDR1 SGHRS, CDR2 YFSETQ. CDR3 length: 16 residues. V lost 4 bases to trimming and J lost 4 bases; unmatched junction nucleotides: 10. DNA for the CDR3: TGCGCCAGCAGCCTCCGACAGGGGGCGCAGGTCACTGAAGCTTTCTTT. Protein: CASSLRQGAQVTEAFF.